This is a list of T cell receptor beta chains from one sample in a study of T-cell reconstitution after alpha-beta-depleted transplantation in children. TCRdb used MiXCR to reprocess the PCR reads, holding one entry per CDR3 protein. The profile shows roughly 45,000 distinct CDR3 sequences, approximately 8.7% of them singletons. Sequences were derived from PBMCs, mostly from graft donor cells, sampled 60 days after TCRalphabeta/CD19-depleted stem cell transplant. The receptor source for this set is a male patient aged 2 to 10 who had a stem cell transplant for chronic granulomatous disease, so the T cells may come from the graft donor. The CDR3 runs from the conserved cysteine through the conserved F or W. D genes are given only for firm matches. The size entry is marked missing in some rows and otherwise reads once, few, many or a size class.

size: many
V: TRBV12-3/TRBV12-4
D: TRBD2
J: TRBJ2-5
DNA: TGTGCCAGCACATTAGCGGGAGCACAAGAGACCCAGTACTTC
CDR3: CASTLAGAQETQYF

size: many
V: TRBV6-4
D: TRBD2
J: TRBJ2-1
DNA: TGTGCCAGCAGTGACGGACTAGCAGGCGAGCAGTTCTTC
CDR3: CASSDGLAGEQFF

size: many
V: TRBV19
D: .
J: TRBJ2-2
DNA: TGTGCCAGTACCAGGTACACCGGGGAGCTGTTTTTT
CDR3: CASTRYTGELFF

size: many
V: TRBV20-1
D: .
J: TRBJ2-1
DNA: TGCAGTGCTAGGTATTGGGGGCTTGAGCAGTTCTTC
CDR3: CSARYWGLEQFF

size: many
V: TRBV28
D: TRBD2
J: TRBJ2-3
DNA: TGTGCCAGCAGCCACGGGGGGGAGAAGCAGTATTTT
CDR3: CASSHGGEKQYF

size: many
V: TRBV7-3
D: TRBD2
J: TRBJ2-1
DNA: TGTGCCAGCAGCTTAGACCGGGGGGATGAGCAGTTCTTC
CDR3: CASSLDRGDEQFF

size: many
V: TRBV7-6
D: TRBD2
J: TRBJ2-7
DNA: TGTGCCAGCAGTCCCGGACTAGCGGGAGTAGGGGAGCAGTACTTC
CDR3: CASSPGLAGVGEQYF

size: many
V: TRBV20-1
D: TRBD2
J: TRBJ2-3
DNA: TGCAGTGCTAGCTCCGATACCGATTGGGGACTAGATCTCGATACGCAGTATTTT
CDR3: CSASSDTDWGLDLDTQYF

size: few
V: TRBV6-2/TRBV6-3
D: .
J: TRBJ2-2
DNA: TGTGCCAGTCATCTGAGCGCTCCCGGGGAGCTGTTTTTT
CDR3: CASHLSAPGELFF

size: many
V: TRBV25-1
D: .
J: TRBJ1-1
DNA: TGTGCCAGCAGTGGTTACACTGAAGCTTTCTTT
CDR3: CASSGYTEAFF

size: few
V: TRBV4-3
D: TRBD1
J: TRBJ2-1
DNA: TGCGCCAGCAGCCAAGCCCTGGGACAGGGGGCGATGGGGGATGAGCAGTTCTTC
CDR3: CASSQALGQGAMGDEQFF

size: many
V: TRBV5-1
D: TRBD1
J: TRBJ2-2
DNA: TGCGCCAGCAGCCTCCGGTCCGTAGGGACAGGGGGCGCCGGGGAGCTGTTTTTT
CDR3: CASSLRSVGTGGAGELFF

size: .
V: TRBV7-2
D: .
J: TRBJ2-2
DNA: TGTGCCAGCAGCTTCGTCAGGGGAGGGACCGGGGAGCTGTTTTTT
CDR3: CASSFVRGGTGELFF

size: many
V: TRBV4-2
D: .
J: TRBJ2-1
DNA: TGTGCCAGCAGCCAAGTAACACCGAATGAGCAGTTCTTC
CDR3: CASSQVTPNEQFF

size: many
V: TRBV7-9
D: TRBD2
J: TRBJ2-1
DNA: TGTGCCAGCAGCGCGACTAGCGGGAGTTTGGATGAGCAGTTCTTC
CDR3: CASSATSGSLDEQFF

size: .
V: TRBV12-3/TRBV12-4
D: TRBD2
J: TRBJ2-7
DNA: TGTGCCAGCAGGCCCCAGGGCGGGAGCTCCTACGAGCAGTACTTC
CDR3: CASRPQGGSSYEQYF

size: many
V: TRBV5-1
D: .
J: TRBJ1-4
DNA: TGCGCCAGCAGGTCCGGGACGGGTAATGAAAAACTGTTTTTT
CDR3: CASRSGTGNEKLFF

size: few
V: TRBV5-1
D: TRBD1
J: TRBJ1-1
DNA: TGCGCCAGCAGTTCGGGACAGCGGAACACTGAAGCTTTCTTT
CDR3: CASSSGQRNTEAFF

size: few
V: TRBV6-1
D: .
J: TRBJ2-1
DNA: TGTGCCAGCAGTGAATGGTCTGGCTCCCCAATAGGGGAGCAGTTCTTC
CDR3: CASSEWSGSPIGEQFF

size: few
V: TRBV6-1
D: .
J: TRBJ2-7
DNA: TGTGCCAGCAGGTGGTTAACAGGGCAGGGCTCCTACGAGCAGTACTTC
CDR3: CASRWLTGQGSYEQYF

size: many
V: TRBV11-2
D: .
J: TRBJ2-7
DNA: TGTGCCAGCAGCTCCCCGCTGGGCTCCTACGAGCAGTACTTC
CDR3: CASSSPLGSYEQYF

size: .
V: TRBV2
D: TRBD2
J: TRBJ2-7
DNA: TGTGCCAGCAGCCAACGGGAGGTCCTCTACGAGCAGTACTTC
CDR3: CASSQREVLYEQYF

size: .
V: TRBV28
D: .
J: TRBJ2-7
DNA: TGTGCCAGCACGAGGCACCCGAACTACGAGCAGTACTTC
CDR3: CASTRHPNYEQYF

size: .
V: TRBV30
D: .
J: TRBJ2-3
DNA: TGTGCCGCCCGACTAGTCCTCGGAGATACGCAGTATTTT
CDR3: CAARLVLGDTQYF

size: .
V: TRBV6-1
D: TRBD1
J: TRBJ2-5
DNA: TGTGCCAGCAGTCCGACAGGGATCCTTGGGAAGACCCAGTACTTC
CDR3: CASSPTGILGKTQYF

size: few
V: TRBV5-1
D: .
J: TRBJ2-6
DNA: TGCGCCAGCAGAGCCGGACGGGACGCGGGGGCCAACGTCCTGACTTTC
CDR3: CASRAGRDAGANVLTF

size: .
V: TRBV14
D: TRBD1
J: TRBJ2-6
DNA: TGTGCCAGCAGCCCCCGGACAGGAAGAGATCGCTCTGGGGCCAACGTCCTGACTTTC
CDR3: CASSPRTGRDRSGANVLTF

size: .
V: TRBV7-2
D: .
J: TRBJ2-2
DNA: TGTGCCACAGCGCTAGGACCGAACACCGGGGAGCTGTTTTTT
CDR3: CATALGPNTGELFF

size: few
V: TRBV7-2
D: TRBD1
J: TRBJ1-2
DNA: TGTGCCAGCAGCTTAACGGGACAGTACTATGGCTTCACCTTC
CDR3: CASSLTGQYYGFTF

size: .
V: TRBV21-1
D: .
J: TRBJ2-1
DNA: TGTGCCAGCAGGCAGGGCACTAGGAGGTACAATGAGCAGTTCTTC
CDR3: CASRQGTRRYNEQFF

size: many
V: TRBV12-3/TRBV12-4
D: TRBD2
J: TRBJ2-1
DNA: TGTGCCAGCGAGCGGGAGGACCACAATGAGCAGTTCTTC
CDR3: CASEREDHNEQFF

size: .
V: TRBV6-4
D: TRBD2
J: TRBJ2-2
DNA: TGTGCCAGCAGTGAAGTGGCGGGAGATCTAGGGGAGCTGTTTTTT
CDR3: CASSEVAGDLGELFF

size: few
V: TRBV6-2/TRBV6-3
D: .
J: TRBJ2-2
DNA: TGTGCCAGCAGTTTGCTCGAGATAGCTTCCGGGGAGCTGTTTTTT
CDR3: CASSLLEIASGELFF

size: .
V: TRBV4-3
D: .
J: TRBJ1-6
DNA: TGCGCCAGCAGCCAGGGCACCCTCGGGGAGGGCTCACCCCTCCACTTT
CDR3: CASSQGTLGEGSPLHF